This T cell receptor beta chain was sequenced for a study of CD8+CD57+ T cells in acquired aplastic anemia. The CDR3 loop spans 15 amino acids. Germline-derived CDR1 and CDR2 are SGDLS and YYNGEE. Trimming removed 5 bases from V and 0 bases from J, with 12 bases in between. This clonotype appeared a single time. Profiles of TCR beta VDJ and CDR3 were generated from a genomic DNA template. TCRdb reanalysed the reads using MiXCR and keeps one entry per CDR3 protein. The repertoire holds approximately 150,000 distinct CDR3 sequences, with around 75% as singletons. In patients chosen for sequencing, flow cytometry had shown CD8+CD57+ cell expansion.

V gene TRBV9 combines with J gene TRBJ2-1; D possibly corresponds to TRBD2 (5 bases). This clonotype originated in a human donor with aplastic anemia. The sample was sorted CD4+, CD8+, or CD8+CD57+ T cells (not recorded which) from PBMCs. The CDR3 loop reads CASSAGLSSYNEQFF. CDR3 nucleotide sequence: TGTGCCAGCAGTGCCGGACTGAGCTCCTACAATGAGCAGTTCTTC. Using reference TRBV9 and TRBJ2-1 for the parts outside the CDR3, the full variable domain is DSGVTQTPKHLITATGQRVTLRCSPRSGDLSVYWYQQSLDQGLQFLIQYYNGEERAKGNILERFSAQQFPDLHSELNLSSLELGDSALYFCASSAGLSSYNEQFFGPGTRLTVL.